The sequence of this TCR beta chain was determined in a study of CD4 T cells in relation to SARS-CoV-2 and coronaviruses (dated by TCRdb to about 2021). Context from the whole study: In the ViraFEST assay, PBMCs were cultured with antigen for 9 to 10 days, after which TCR beta CDR3s were sequenced to identify antigen-specific clonal expansions. Samples from a few pre-COVID donors and the naive versus memory experiments were sequenced with the Adaptive Biotechnologies TCR-sequencing kit; other data were Illumina-based. At the level of individual TCR clonotypes, the study measured memory CD4+ T cell crossreactivity between SARS-CoV-2 spike protein and common cold coronavirus spike proteins. The negative reference condition was either a culture with an HIV-1 Nef peptide pool or a culture with no peptide. A different TCR-beta assay, based on Illumina, was used to sequence expansion assays from other donors in the study. HLA restriction was mapped for shared crossreactive spike epitopes using patient-derived lymphoblastoid cell lines.

The CDR3 measures 14 amino acids from cysteine to phenylalanine. Left in the record is the CDR3 DNA by itself, 42 bases read in frame from the first base. Trimming leaves V shorter by 3 bases and J shorter by 8 bases, with the junction holding 7 bases beyond the gene matches. Looking up the germline V gene (reference sequence) yields CDR1 GTSNPN and CDR2 SVGIG. CD4+ T cells from unexposed donors were collected before the COVID-19 pandemic (2011-2018). Following 10 days of culture, the EasySep CD4+ T cell isolation kit was used to isolate CD4+ T cells. Unexposed donor CD4+ T cells were tested for reactivity to SARS-CoV-2 S and N and four common cold coronavirus spike pools, as cell number allowed. Each well received millions of PBMCs, cultured in IMDM supplemented with approximately 5% human AB serum and about 9.2 IU/ml IL-2. Half of the culture medium was replaced with fresh IL-2-containing medium on days 3 and 7. Each peptide culture condition was generally run in triplicate replicate wells. Leukapheresis product for the unexposed donors was purchased commercially. Ficoll-Paque PLUS gradient centrifugation was used to isolate PBMCs from leukapheresis product or whole blood. PBMCs were either cryopreserved at -140 degrees C or used fresh in the expansion assay. The QIAamp Micro DNA Kit was used to extract genomic DNA from the CD4+ T cells.

This clone was picked up a small number of times. It lacks a known antigen. No base-level quality is on record; no much larger clone is a single base apart. Results and caveats for the whole study, not just this receptor: No donor contributed both pre-pandemic and post-infection samples, which limited tracing the source of pre-existing responses. Memory CD4+ clonotypes crossrecognizing SARS-CoV-2 and at least one common cold coronavirus spike were found in around three fifths of donors. The study was constrained by small numbers of patients and of tested TCRs. Significantly weaker SARS-CoV-2-driven expansion was shown by crossreactive clones than by monoreactive clones, consistent with antigenic imprinting. Crossreactivity analysis centred on spike protein, so crossreactivity against other viral proteins was not assessed.

Libraries were constructed by the immunoSEQ multiplex PCR assay. The source study handled its data this way. During preprocessing, nonproductive sequences were removed, as were CDR3s that did not start with C, did not end with F or W, or were shorter than 7 amino acids. Antigen-specific clonotypes were called with the MANAFEST web app on the basis of expansion relative to the reference and to other culture wells. A clone counted as positive if significantly expanded in 2 of 3 replicate wells versus the reference culture at FDR below 0.05. Positive clones also required significant expansion versus all other tandem wells and an odds ratio above 5. After three terminal residues were trimmed from each end, CDR3 homology was quantified as pairwise Levenshtein distance using the stringdist R package. This immuneACCESS table, as held by TCRdb, lists in-frame sequences with V and J called but not all clones. Of the missing ones, under half trace to an unresolved V gene in checked studies; the others have no known cause. Clone size and V and J calls were adopted from that table, with D and trimming inferred from the DNA. The sample table shows around 23,000 clones, and more than 75% are seen once. The ten largest clones add up to around 13% of the sample.

The TCR comes from a human donor in good health. The V and J segments used are TRBV30 and TRBJ1-6, with TRBD1 identical over 7 junction bases. The sequenced material came from CD4+ T cells from PBMCs, cultured in vitro. The CDR3 reads as follows: CAWSYGRGDSPLHF. The nucleotide sequence is given as TGTGCCTGGAGCTACGGCAGGGGGGATTCACCCCTCCACTTT.